The 17 T cell receptor beta chains below come from one sample, sequenced in a study of T cell responses to AZD1222 COVID-19 vaccine. Sequencing used immunoSEQ multiplex PCR; TCRdb keeps in-frame clones, though not all of them. The sample holds 130,000 or so clones, around 90% seen once. The sequences come from peripheral blood, collected on day 0 of AZD1222 vaccination. The receptors stem from an adult in good health.

The chain couples TRBV6-5 to TRBJ1-1, with 8 bases fitting TRBD1. V dropped 2 bases and J dropped 11; count of bases not matched to a gene: 7. This CDR3 comprises 13 residues. CDR1 is MNHEY and CDR2 is SVGAGI in the germline V gene. The CDR3 here is CASSYRTGLEAFF. In DNA, the CDR3 is TGTGCCAGCAGTTACCGGACAGGGTTGGAGGCTTTCTTT.

V gene TRBV11-2 combines with J gene TRBJ2-3, with D possibly being TRBD2 (5 bases). The germline V and J ends were trimmed by 3 bases and 3 bases, with 7 bases remaining between them. Per germline, CDR1 SGHAT and CDR2 FQNNGV. The CDR3 contains 13 residues. The CDR3 nucleotides read TGTGCCAGCAGCTTTCCGGGGACAGATACGCAGTATTTT. It encodes CASSFPGTDTQYF.

V usage is TRBV4-1 and J usage is TRBJ2-7; no clear D. The CDR3 is 13 residues long. Germline V CDR1 and CDR2: MGHRA, YSYEKL. The V end was cut by 1 base, the J end by 1 base, with 5 bases between. Here the CDR3 DNA reads TGCGCCAGCAGCCAAGGTGTATCCTACGAGCAGTACTTC. This sequence encodes CASSQGVSYEQYF.

The chain links TRBV5-1 to TRBJ1-2; perhaps TRBD1 as D (5 bases). CDR1 and CDR2 from the germline V gene are SGHRS and YFSETQ. The CDR3 is 16 amino acids. The V gene lost 0 bases and the J gene lost 4 bases, with 16 bases spanning the gap. The CDR3 here is CASSLGLGVSSYGYTF. The CDR3 region has the DNA TGCGCCAGCAGCTTGGGATTGGGGGTCTCCAGCTATGGCTACACCTTC.

The chain links TRBV6-2 or TRBV6-3 to TRBJ2-5, with a weak D call TRBD1 (6 bases). The CDR3 runs to 13 residues. CDR1 and CDR2 (germline): MNHEY, SVGEGT. Trimming removed 5 bases at V and 6 bases at J, with 13 bases between. The CDR3 loop reads CASSKNRDQTQYF. Here the CDR3 DNA reads TGTGCCAGCAGTAAAAACAGGGATCAGACCCAGTACTTC.

The V gene is TRBV18, the J gene TRBJ2-1, with D possibly matching TRBD1 (6 bases). The V end was cut by 4 bases, the J end by 5 bases, with 12 bases between. Per germline, CDR1 KGHSH and CDR2 LQKENI. This CDR3 is built from 14 residues. The CDR3 loop is CASSLGTIDNEQFF. In DNA form, the CDR3 reads TGTGCCAGCTCACTAGGGACAATCGACAATGAGCAGTTCTTC.

This clone was counted once. In DNA form, the CDR3 reads TGTGCCAGCAGCCGGCCAGGGGTAGGCAATCAGCCCCAGCATTTT. Translated, it gives CASSRPGVGNQPQHF. The chain employs TRBV7-8 and TRBJ1-5; D is possibly TRBD1 (6 bases). V lost 5 bases to trimming and J lost 2 bases, with 13 bases between them. This CDR3 spans 15 amino acids. Germline-derived CDR1 and CDR2 are SGHVS and FQNEAQ.

This clone was observed once. V and J are TRBV19 and TRBJ2-1, with 7 nucleotides matching TRBD1. Germline V CDR1 and CDR2: LNHDA, SQIVND (reference sequence). Germline trimming cut 5 bases from V and 7 bases from J; bases unmatched to any gene: 5. The CDR3 is 13 residues long. For the CDR3, the DNA is TGTGCCAGTAGTTCCGACAGGGTGAATGAGCAGTTCTTC. Translation gives CASSSDRVNEQFF.

This clone was counted once. The V and J genes are TRBV10-2 and TRBJ1-1; D may be TRBD1 (5 bases). Germline CDR1 WSHSY, CDR2 SAAADI. This CDR3 contains 15 residues. V shed 2 bases and J shed 0 bases, with 10 bases lying between them. The CDR3 is CASSEPGALNTEAFF. The CDR3 DNA sequence: TGCGCCAGCAGTGAGCCTGGGGCCCTGAACACTGAAGCTTTCTTT.

A few counts support this clone. The chain uses TRBV11-2 and TRBJ2-5; a possible D gene is TRBD2 (7 bases). Trimming removed 5 bases at V and 6 bases at J, with 19 bases between. The length of the CDR3 is 15 residues. CDR1 and CDR2 (germline): SGHAT, FQNNGV. In DNA form, the CDR3 reads TGTGCCAGCAGCCCGGTAGGGGGGAGGGCAAAGACCCAGTACTTC. Translating gives CASSPVGGRAKTQYF.

The genes are TRBV6-2 or TRBV6-3 and TRBJ2-7, with a weak D call TRBD2 (7 bases). This CDR3 has 14 residues. The V end lost 6 bases, the J end lost 3 bases, and 15 bases lay between the germline ends. Per germline, CDR1 MNHEY and CDR2 SVGEGT. CDR3 in amino acids: CASSPSGGLYEQYF. CDR3 nucleotide sequence: TGTGCCAGCAGCCCCTCCGGGGGGCTCTACGAGCAGTACTTC.

This rearrangement joins TRBV6-5 to TRBJ1-1; TRBD1 might be the D (5 bases). Between the trimmed V and J ends, which lost 6 bases and 1 base, there was a span of 12 bases. This CDR3 is built from 14 residues. CDR1 is MNHEY and CDR2 is SVGAGI in the germline V gene. CDR3 region: CASSSGTTNTEAFF. As DNA, the CDR3 is TGTGCCAGCAGCTCCGGGACTACGAACACTGAAGCTTTCTTT.

This clone was seen just once. The chain carries TRBV6-1 and TRBJ1-4, with 12 bases fitting TRBD1. With 3 bases clipped from V and 6 bases from J, the junction kept 2 bases outside the gene matches. The V gene's germline CDR1 is MNHNS and CDR2 SASEGT. The CDR3 runs to 15 residues. The CDR3 sequence: CASSDGTGGYEKLFF. CDR3 sequence (DNA): TGTGCCAGCAGTGATGGGACAGGGGGCTATGAAAAACTGTTTTTT.

V usage is TRBV6-5 and J usage is TRBJ1-6; D remains unclear. Trimming stripped 4 bases from V and 5 bases from J, with 12 bases between. Germline CDR1 is MNHEY and CDR2 is SVGAGI. The CDR3 length is 15 residues. The CDR3: CASSSQRHNNSPLHF. The CDR3 nucleotides are TGTGCCAGCAGTTCCCAACGGCATAATAATTCACCCCTCCACTTT.

DNA of the CDR3: TGCGCCAGCAGCTTGGCCCTGGCGGCGAGCTCTGGAAACACCATATATTTT. Amino acids: CASSLALAASSGNTIYF. The chain links TRBV5-1 to TRBJ1-3; D unclear. The V end was cut by 0 bases, the J end by 0 bases, with 13 bases between. Germline values: CDR1 SGHRS, CDR2 YFSETQ. The CDR3 totals 17 residues.

The chain carries TRBV2 and TRBJ2-7; perhaps TRBD2 as D (6 bases). Germline CDR1 and CDR2: SNHLY and FYNNEI. Trimming left V 7 bases short and J 3 bases short, with 16 bases between. The CDR3 extends over 14 amino acids. This CDR3 is CASTGGVWGYEQYF. The CDR3 DNA follows: TGTGCCAGCACAGGAGGGGTATGGGGCTACGAGCAGTACTTC. The full variable domain, with the rest looked up from reference TRBV2 and TRBJ2-7, is EPEVTQTPSHQVTQMGQEVILRCVPISNHLYFYWYRQILGQKVEFLVSFYNNEISEKSEIFDDQFSVERPDGSNFTLKIRSTKLEDSAMYFCASTGGVWGYEQYFGPGTRLTVT.

The V call is TRBV5-1, the J call TRBJ1-2; perhaps TRBD1 as D (6 bases). V was shortened by 1 base and J by 8 bases, with 9 bases between the two germline ends. The CDR3 length is 12 residues. In germline, CDR1 is SGHRS, CDR2 YFSETQ. The CDR3 loop is CASSLTGRGYTF. The CDR3 bases are TGCGCCAGCAGCTTGACAGGGAGAGGCTACACCTTC.